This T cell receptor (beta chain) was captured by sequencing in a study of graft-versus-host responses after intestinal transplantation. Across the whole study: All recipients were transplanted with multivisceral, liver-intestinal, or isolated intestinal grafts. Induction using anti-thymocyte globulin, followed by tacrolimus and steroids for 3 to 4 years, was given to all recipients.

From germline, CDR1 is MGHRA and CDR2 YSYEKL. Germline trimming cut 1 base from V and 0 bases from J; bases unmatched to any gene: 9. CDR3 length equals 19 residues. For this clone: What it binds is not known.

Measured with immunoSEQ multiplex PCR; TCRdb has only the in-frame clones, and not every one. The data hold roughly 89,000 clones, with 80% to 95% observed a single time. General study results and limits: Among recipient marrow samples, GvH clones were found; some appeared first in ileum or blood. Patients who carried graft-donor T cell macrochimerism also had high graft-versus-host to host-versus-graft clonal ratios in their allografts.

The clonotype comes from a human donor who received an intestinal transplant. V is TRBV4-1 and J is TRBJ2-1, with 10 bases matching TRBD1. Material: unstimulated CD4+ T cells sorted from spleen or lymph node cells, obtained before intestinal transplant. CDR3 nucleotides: TGCGCCAGCAGCCAAGGGTGGGACAGGGGACTTGGCTCCTACAATGAGCAGTTCTTC. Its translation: CASSQGWDRGLGSYNEQFF.